This T cell receptor beta chain originates from a study of T cell clones after liver transplantation. Study background: Tolerant meant at least one year fully off immunosuppression without liver enzymes above twice normal.

The CDR3 runs 15 residues. Germline V gene lookup returns CDR1 PRHDT and CDR2 FYEKMQ (reference sequence). Trimming pared 5 bases from V and 0 bases from J, leaving 11 bases between. Whole-study results and caveats: Post-transplant time points were not standardized, so conclusions are preliminary. Graft donor-reactive T cells may have migrated into the graft rather than being deleted.

Profiled with immunoSEQ multiplex PCR; TCRdb holds only in-frame clones, not every one. In the table there are 70,000 or so clones, more than 85% of which are singletons. Turning to this clone: The antigen remains undetermined.

The TCR sequence derives from a human patient who received a liver transplant. Among the T cells, some may be from the graft donor. This rearrangement joins TRBV13 to TRBJ1-3, with D hard to call. The sample was CD4+ T cells from blood, taken around 27 months after liver transplant. DNA for the CDR3: TGTGCCAGCAGCCTGACACCAGACTCTGGAAACACCATATATTTT. Its protein is CASSLTPDSGNTIYF.